This TCR beta chain was recovered during a study of T cell repertoires in cytomegalovirus infection. Study details: Through public TCR beta signatures, both CMV infection and matching HLA type were indicated.

The V end lost 6 bases, the J end lost 5 bases, and 16 bases lay between the germline ends. Germline lookup yields CDR1 LNHDA and CDR2 SQIVND (reference sequence). CDR3 size: 15 residues. Comments on this clonotype: The antigen is undetermined.

Study-wide results and caveats: Using cumulative public TCR beta family frequency, the authors identified those who carried CMV together with the relevant HLA.

Via MiXCR, TCRdb re-called the reads, giving one row per CDR3 protein. The sample lists approximately 120,000 distinct CDR3 sequences, 25% to 35% occurring once. This chain connects TRBV19 to TRBJ2-2; TRBD2 might be the D (5 bases). The material sequenced was CD8+ T cells from cultured PBMCs, taken from culture after CMV antigen stimulation. The TCR comes from a human donor in good health (CMV status not recorded). Some clones in this sample may be carry-over from other donors' samples. The CDR3 spells CASSPLDLGTGELFF. CDR3 bases: TGTGCCAGTAGCCCGCTGGACTTGGGTACCGGGGAGCTGTTTTTT.